The T cell receptor gamma chain under discussion was sequenced for a study of gamma-delta chains in newborns, infants, children. As for the study in general: Microbial exposure reportedly drives polyclonal innate γδ T cell expansion after birth.

This clone was picked up one time. Just one base apart from a much larger clone, this may be a read error. TCRdb re-processed the reads via CATT. The sample lists 2,000 to 2,500 gamma-chain clones, more than 35% occurring once. Looked up from germline, CDR1 is GITISATS and CDR2 is ISYDGTV (reference sequence). The CDR3 covers 18 residues. The source is a child who was a newborn, infant or young child, either healthy, febrile or measles-vaccinated (not recorded which). Sequenced material: blood. The chain carries TRGV9 and TRGJP. In the absence of a J gene in TCRdb, the DNA was matched to germline to assign it here. The CDR3 loop reads CALWEVQPQKLGKKIKVF. CDR3 DNA sequence: TGTGCCTTGTGGGAGGTGCAGCCGCAAAAGTTGGGCAAAAAAATCAAGGTATTT.